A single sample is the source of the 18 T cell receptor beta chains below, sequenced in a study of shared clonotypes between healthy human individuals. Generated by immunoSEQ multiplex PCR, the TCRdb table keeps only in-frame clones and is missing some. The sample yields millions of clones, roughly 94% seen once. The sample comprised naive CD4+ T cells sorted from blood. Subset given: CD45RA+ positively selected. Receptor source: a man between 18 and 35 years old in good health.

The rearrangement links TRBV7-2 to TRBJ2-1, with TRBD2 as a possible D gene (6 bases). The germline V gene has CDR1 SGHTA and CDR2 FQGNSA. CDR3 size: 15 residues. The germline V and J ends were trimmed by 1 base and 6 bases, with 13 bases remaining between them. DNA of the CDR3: TGTGCCAGCAGCTTAGGCCGGGAGCGGGTCAATGAGCAGTTCTTC. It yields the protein CASSLGRERVNEQFF.

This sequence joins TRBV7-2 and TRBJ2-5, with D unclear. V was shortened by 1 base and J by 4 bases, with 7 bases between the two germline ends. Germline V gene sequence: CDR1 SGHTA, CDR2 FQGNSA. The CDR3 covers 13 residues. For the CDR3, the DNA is TGTGCCAGCAGCTTAGGGATTGCAGAGACCCAGTACTTC. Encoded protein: CASSLGIAETQYF.

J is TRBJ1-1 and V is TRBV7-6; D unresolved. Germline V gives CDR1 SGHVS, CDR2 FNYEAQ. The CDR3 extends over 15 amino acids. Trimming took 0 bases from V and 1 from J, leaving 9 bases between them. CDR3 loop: CASSLALSSNTEAFF. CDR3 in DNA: TGTGCCAGCAGCTTAGCGCTCTCTTCGAACACTGAAGCTTTCTTT.

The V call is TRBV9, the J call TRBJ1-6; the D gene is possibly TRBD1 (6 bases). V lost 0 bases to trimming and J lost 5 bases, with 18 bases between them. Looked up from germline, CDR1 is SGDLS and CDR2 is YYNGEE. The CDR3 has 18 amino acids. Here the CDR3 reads CASSVATGRAEDNSPLHF. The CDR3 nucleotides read TGTGCCAGCAGCGTAGCCACAGGGAGGGCTGAGGATAATTCACCCCTCCACTTT.

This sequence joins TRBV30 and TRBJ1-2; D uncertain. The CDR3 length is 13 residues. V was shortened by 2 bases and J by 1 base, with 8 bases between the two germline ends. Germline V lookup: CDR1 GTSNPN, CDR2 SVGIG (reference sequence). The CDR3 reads CAWSHSSNYGYTF. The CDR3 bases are TGTGCCTGGAGTCACTCCAGTAACTATGGCTACACCTTC.

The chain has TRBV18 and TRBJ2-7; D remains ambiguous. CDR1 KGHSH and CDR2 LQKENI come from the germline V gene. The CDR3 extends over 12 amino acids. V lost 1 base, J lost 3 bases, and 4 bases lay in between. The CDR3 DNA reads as TGTGCCAGCTCACCACAGGACTACGAGCAGTACTTC. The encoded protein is CASSPQDYEQYF.

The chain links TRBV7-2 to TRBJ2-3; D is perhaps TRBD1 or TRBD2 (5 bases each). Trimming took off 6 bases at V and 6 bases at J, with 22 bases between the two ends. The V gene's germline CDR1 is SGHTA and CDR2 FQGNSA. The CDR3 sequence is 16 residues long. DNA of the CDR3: TGTGCCAGCAGAAGGGCCGGGACGAGACCTCTTGATACGCAGTATTTT. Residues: CASRRAGTRPLDTQYF.

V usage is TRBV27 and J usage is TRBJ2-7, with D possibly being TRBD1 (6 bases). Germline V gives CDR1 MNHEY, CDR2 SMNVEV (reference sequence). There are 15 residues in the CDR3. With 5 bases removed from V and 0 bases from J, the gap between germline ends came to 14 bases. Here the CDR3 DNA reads TGTGCCAGCAGTGGAGGACAGTATAGCTCCTACGAGCAGTACTTC. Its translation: CASSGGQYSSYEQYF.

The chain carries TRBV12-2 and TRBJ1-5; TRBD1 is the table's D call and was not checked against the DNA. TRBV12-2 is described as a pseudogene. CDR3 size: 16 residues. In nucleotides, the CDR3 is TGTGCAAGTCGCTCCCCGACAGGGAATAGCAATCAGCCCCAGCATTTT. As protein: CASRSPTGNSNQPQHF.

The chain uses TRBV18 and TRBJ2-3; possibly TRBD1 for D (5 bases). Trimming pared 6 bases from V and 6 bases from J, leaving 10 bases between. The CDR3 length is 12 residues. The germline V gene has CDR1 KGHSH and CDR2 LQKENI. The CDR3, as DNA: TGTGCCAGCTCGGAAAAGGGGGATACGCAGTATTTT. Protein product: CASSEKGDTQYF.

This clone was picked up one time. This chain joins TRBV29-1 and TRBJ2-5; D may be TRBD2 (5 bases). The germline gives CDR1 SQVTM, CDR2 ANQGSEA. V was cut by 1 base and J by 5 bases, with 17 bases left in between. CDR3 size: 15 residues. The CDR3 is CSVEVGSKSRETQYF. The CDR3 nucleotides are TGCAGCGTTGAAGTGGGGAGCAAGAGCCGGGAGACCCAGTACTTC.

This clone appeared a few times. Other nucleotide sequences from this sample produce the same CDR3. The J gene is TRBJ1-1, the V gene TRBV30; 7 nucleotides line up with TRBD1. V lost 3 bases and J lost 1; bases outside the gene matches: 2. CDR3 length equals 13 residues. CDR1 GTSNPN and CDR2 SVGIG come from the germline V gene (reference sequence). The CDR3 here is CAWRRTGNTEAFF. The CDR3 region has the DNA TGTGCCTGGAGACGGACAGGGAACACTGAAGCTTTCTTT.

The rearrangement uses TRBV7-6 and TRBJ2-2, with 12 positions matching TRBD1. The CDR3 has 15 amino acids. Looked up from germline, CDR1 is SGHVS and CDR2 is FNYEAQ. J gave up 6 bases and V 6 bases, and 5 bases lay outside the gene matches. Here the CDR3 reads CASRDRDRGPGELFF. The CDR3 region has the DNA TGTGCCAGCAGAGACCGGGACAGGGGGCCCGGGGAGCTGTTTTTT.

CDR3 sequence (DNA): TGTGCCAGCAGCTCCCCCGGGGTGGGCGAGCAGTACTTC. Protein product: CASSSPGVGEQYF. The gene calls are TRBV7-9 and TRBJ2-7; maybe TRBD2 (5 bases). The CDR3 spans 13 residues. V dropped 4 bases and J dropped 6 bases, with 13 bases sitting between them. The germline V gene has CDR1 SEHNR and CDR2 FQNEAQ (reference sequence).

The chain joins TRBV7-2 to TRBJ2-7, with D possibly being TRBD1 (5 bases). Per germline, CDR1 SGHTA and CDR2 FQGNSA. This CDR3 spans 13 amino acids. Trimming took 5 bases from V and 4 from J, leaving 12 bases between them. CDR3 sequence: CASSQTEKYEQYF. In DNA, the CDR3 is TGTGCCAGCAGCCAGACAGAAAAATACGAGCAGTACTTC. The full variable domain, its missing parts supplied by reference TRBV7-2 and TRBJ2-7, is GAGVSQSPSNKVTEKGKDVELRCDPISGHTALYWYRQSLGQGLEFLIYFQGNSAPDKSGLPSDRFSAERTGGSVSTLTIQRTQQEDSAVYLCASSQTEKYEQYFGPGTRLTVT.

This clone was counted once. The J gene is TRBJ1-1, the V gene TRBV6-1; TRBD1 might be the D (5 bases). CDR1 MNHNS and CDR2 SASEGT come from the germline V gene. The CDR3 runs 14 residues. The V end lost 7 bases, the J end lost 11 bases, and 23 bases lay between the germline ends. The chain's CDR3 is CASTLKREAGSAFF. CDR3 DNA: TGTGCCAGCACTCTGAAGCGGGAGGCAGGGAGTGCTTTCTTT.

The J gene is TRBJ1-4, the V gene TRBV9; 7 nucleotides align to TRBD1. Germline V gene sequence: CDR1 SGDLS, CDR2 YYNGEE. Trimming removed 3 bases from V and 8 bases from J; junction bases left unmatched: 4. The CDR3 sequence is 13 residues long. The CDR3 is CASSGQGVEKLFF. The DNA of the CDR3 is TGTGCCAGCAGCGGACAGGGTGTCGAAAAACTGTTTTTT.

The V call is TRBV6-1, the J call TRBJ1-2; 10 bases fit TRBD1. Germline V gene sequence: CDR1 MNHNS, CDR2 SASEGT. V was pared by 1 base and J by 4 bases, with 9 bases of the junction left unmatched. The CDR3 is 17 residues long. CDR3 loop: CASSEGPRTGGGYGYTF. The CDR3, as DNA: TGTGCCAGCAGTGAAGGCCCCCGGACAGGGGGGGGCTATGGCTACACCTTC.